The 11 T cell receptor beta chains given below trace back to one sample, sequenced in a study of cytomegalovirus exposure and HLA in healthy donors. The protocol was immunoSEQ multiplex PCR, while the TCRdb copy is restricted to in-frame clones and leaves out a portion. The sample comprises about 98,000 clones, roughly 85% of which are singletons, and more than 3% rests with the top ten. Sequencing was performed on PBMCs. Receptor source: a woman aged 25 to 39 in good health and CMV-seronegative.

In this sample, this clone turned up a few times. The J gene is TRBJ1-2, the V gene TRBV5-4, with no clear D. Germline CDR1 SGHNT, CDR2 YYREEE (reference sequence). The CDR3 sequence is 15 residues long. Trimming removed 4 bases from V and 1 base from J, with 14 bases in between. The CDR3 DNA reads TGTGCCAGCAGCCCCCGGGAGTTTGTTAACTATGGCTACACCTTC. This codes for CASSPREFVNYGYTF.

The rearrangement joins TRBV29-1 to TRBJ1-1; D is unclear. The CDR3 consists of 12 residues. V was clipped by 4 bases and J by 1 base, with 7 bases between them. Germline CDR1 SQVTM, CDR2 ANQGSEA. The CDR3 here is CSVARQNTEAFF. The CDR3 nucleotides read TGCAGCGTTGCGAGGCAGAACACTGAAGCTTTCTTT.

CDR3 loop: CASAFPTSGRAGKEQFF. As DNA, the CDR3 is TGCGCCAGCGCGTTCCCGACTAGCGGGAGGGCAGGAAAGGAGCAGTTCTTC. The V gene is TRBV10-2, the J gene TRBJ2-1; TRBD2 matches at 14 bases. J gave up 10 bases and V 8 bases, and 16 bases lay outside the gene matches. Germline loops: CDR1 WSHSY, CDR2 SAAADI. The CDR3 totals 17 residues.

The chain is built from TRBV19 and TRBJ2-2; possibly TRBD2 for D (5 bases). The CDR3 sequence is 12 residues long. The germline V gene encodes CDR1 LNHDA and CDR2 SQIVND (reference sequence). Trimming left V 8 bases short and J 3 bases short, with 7 bases between. DNA for the CDR3: TGTGCCAGTTTGGGAGACACCGGGGAGCTGTTTTTT. Translating it yields CASLGDTGELFF. The full variable domain, in which reference TRBV19 and TRBJ2-2 provide the parts outside the CDR3, is DGGITQSPKYLFRKEGQNVTLSCEQNLNHDAMYWYRQDPGQGLRLIYYSQIVNDFQKGDIAEGYSVSREKKESFPLTVTSAQKNPTAFYLCASLGDTGELFFGEGSRLTVL.

This chain connects TRBV7-2 to TRBJ2-7, with 9 bases aligning to TRBD2. The CDR3 is 14 residues long. After removal of 5 bases from V and 2 bases from J, the junction contained 4 bases not matched to a gene. CDR1 SGHTA and CDR2 FQGNSA come from the germline V gene. CDR3 DNA: TGTGCCAGCAGCGTTAGCGGGGGTCCCTACGAGCAGTACTTC. This codes for CASSVSGGPYEQYF. Supplemented by reference TRBV7-2 and TRBJ2-7, the full variable domain reads GAGVSQSPSNKVTEKGKDVELRCDPISGHTALYWYRQSLGQGLEFLIYFQGNSAPDKSGLPSDRFSAERTGGSVSTLTIQRTQQEDSAVYLCASSVSGGPYEQYFGPGTRLTVT.

The chain has TRBV9 and TRBJ2-1; 8 nucleotides match TRBD2. Germline CDR1 reads SGDLS; CDR2 reads YYNGEE. The CDR3 is 15 amino acids. V lost 4 bases, J lost 7 bases, and 10 bases stayed unmatched. The chain's CDR3 is CASSTFSGGFNEQFF. In DNA, the CDR3 is TGTGCCAGCAGCACCTTTTCGGGAGGGTTTAATGAGCAGTTCTTC.

The J gene is TRBJ2-5, the V gene TRBV29-1; TRBD2 agrees at 8 bases. Germline CDR1 SQVTM, CDR2 ANQGSEA. CDR3 length equals 15 residues. After removal of 7 bases from V and 4 bases from J, the junction contained 14 bases not matched to a gene. The CDR3 reads CSAGVFGREVETQYF. In nucleotides, the CDR3 is TGCAGCGCGGGGGTATTCGGGCGGGAGGTAGAGACCCAGTACTTC.

V and J are TRBV6-1 and TRBJ1-5, with D possibly matching TRBD1 (5 bases). Germline lookup yields CDR1 MNHNS and CDR2 SASEGT. The ends were cut back, 7 bases at V and 5 bases at J, with 15 bases in the middle. This CDR3 spans 14 amino acids. The CDR3 bases are TGTGCCAGCACCCAACGGGGGGGAGATCAGCCCCAGCATTTT. The encoded protein is CASTQRGGDQPQHF.

The V gene is TRBV2, the J gene TRBJ1-3, with D possibly being TRBD1 (6 bases). This CDR3 is 18 amino acids long. CDR1 and CDR2 (germline): SNHLY, FYNNEI. V gave up 0 bases and J gave up 0 bases, with 15 bases separating them. CDR3 nucleotides: TGTGCCAGCAGTGAAGCGAGGGGCAGGGGCTTCTCTGGAAACACCATATATTTT. This codes for CASSEARGRGFSGNTIYF.

On this clone itself: One end of the junction is discordant with germline, which a read error may explain. This chain links TRBV5-1 with TRBJ2-1; 10 nucleotides line up with TRBD2. Germline V gene sequence: CDR1 SGHRS, CDR2 YFSETQ. The CDR3 has 16 amino acids. Here the CDR3 DNA reads TGCGTCAGCAGCTTGGGGGGGACTAGCGTGAACAATGAGCAGTTCTTC. Its translation: CVSSLGGTSVNNEQFF.

The chain combines TRBV15 with TRBJ1-5; D call uncertain. The length of the CDR3 is 14 residues. Trimming left V 0 bases short and J 7 bases short, with 10 bases between. The germline gives CDR1 LNHNV, CDR2 YYDKDF (reference sequence). CDR3 DNA sequence: TGTGCCACCAGCAGAGATCCTCTAGGCCAGCCCCAGCATTTT. It translates to CATSRDPLGQPQHF.